The present entry profiles one T cell receptor beta chain with its context. Its antigen is unknown. This sample was included in a study of vaccination and CD4 T cells after COVID-19. Study-wide context: Overlapping spike peptides of SARS-CoV-2, HCoV-NL63, HCoV-OC43 and HCoV-229E stimulated the cells.

Treatment specified: approximately 9-day PBMC culture with coronavirus spike peptide pools or control peptides (ViraFEST assay). The healthy vaccine recipients were free of prior SARS-CoV-2 infection; their nucleocapsid antibodies were negative before and after vaccination. Germline CDR1 reads LGHDT; CDR2 reads YNNKEL (reference sequence). This CDR3 spans 17 amino acids. V lost 2 bases to trimming and J lost 4 bases; unmatched junction nucleotides: 9. Sequencing of DNA taken from cultured CD4+ T cells relied on the Oncomine TCR Beta short-read assay. Genomic DNA was isolated from cultured CD4+ T cells. TCRdb processed the PCR reads anew with MiXCR; each CDR3 protein has one entry. The sample has approximately 16,000 distinct CDR3 sequences, 36% seen once.

The TCR sequence derives from a human donor who received a COVID-19 vaccine. J is TRBJ2-5 and V is TRBV3-1; TRBD2 matches at 11 bases. The sequences come from CD4+ T cells from blood, cultured in vitro, collected before SARS-CoV-2 vaccination. CDR3 coding DNA: TGTGCCAGCAGCCAATTAGACGGGACTAGCGGAGGAGAGACCCAGTACTTC. It encodes CASSQLDGTSGGETQYF.